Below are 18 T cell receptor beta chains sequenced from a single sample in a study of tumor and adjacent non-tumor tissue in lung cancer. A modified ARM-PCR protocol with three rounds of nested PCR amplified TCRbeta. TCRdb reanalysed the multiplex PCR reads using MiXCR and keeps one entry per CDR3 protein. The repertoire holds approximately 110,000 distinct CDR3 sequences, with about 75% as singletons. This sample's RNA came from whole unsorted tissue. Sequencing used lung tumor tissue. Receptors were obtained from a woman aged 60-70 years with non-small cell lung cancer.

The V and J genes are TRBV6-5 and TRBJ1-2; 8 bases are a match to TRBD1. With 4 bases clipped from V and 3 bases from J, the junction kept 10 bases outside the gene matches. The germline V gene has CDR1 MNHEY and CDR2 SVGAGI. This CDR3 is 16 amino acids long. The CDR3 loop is CASSSTGQGWDYGYTF. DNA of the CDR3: TGTGCCAGCAGTTCCACCGGACAGGGATGGGACTATGGCTACACCTTC.

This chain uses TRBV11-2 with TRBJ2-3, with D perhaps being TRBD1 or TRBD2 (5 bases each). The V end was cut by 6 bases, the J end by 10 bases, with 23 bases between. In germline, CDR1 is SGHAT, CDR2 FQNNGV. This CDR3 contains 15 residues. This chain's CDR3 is CASRATGTATDAQYF. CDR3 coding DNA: TGTGCCAGCAGGGCCACCGGGACGGCCACGGATGCGCAGTATTTT.

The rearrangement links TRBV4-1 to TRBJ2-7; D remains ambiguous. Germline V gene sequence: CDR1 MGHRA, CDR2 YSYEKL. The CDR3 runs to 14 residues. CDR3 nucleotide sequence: TGCGAGAGCAGCCAAGATCCCCGGTCCTACGAGCAGTACTTC. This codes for CESSQDPRSYEQYF.

The CDR3 loop is CASNQPGHLGNQPQHF. In nucleotides, the CDR3 is TGTGCCAGCAATCAACCGGGACACCTGGGAAATCAGCCCCAGCATTTT. This sequence joins TRBV6-2 or TRBV6-3 and TRBJ1-5; a weak D match, TRBD1 (6 bases). Trimming took off 7 bases at V and 4 bases at J, with 20 bases between the two ends. This CDR3 is 16 amino acids long. CDR1 and CDR2 from the germline V gene are MNHEY and SVGEGT.

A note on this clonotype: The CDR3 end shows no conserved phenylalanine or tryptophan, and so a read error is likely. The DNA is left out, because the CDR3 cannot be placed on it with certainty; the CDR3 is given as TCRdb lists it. CDR3 in amino acids: CSARSNTGGLSI. V and J are TRBV20-1 and TRBJ2-2. The germline CDR1 and CDR2 sequences are DFQATT and SNEGSKA (reference sequence). Including both end residues, the CDR3 is 12 amino acids long.

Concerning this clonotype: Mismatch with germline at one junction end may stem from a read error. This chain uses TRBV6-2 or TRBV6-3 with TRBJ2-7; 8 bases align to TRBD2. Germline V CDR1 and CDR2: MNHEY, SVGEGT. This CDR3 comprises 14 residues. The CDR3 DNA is TGTGCCAGCTGTTACGCAGCGGGAGCTGGCGAGCAGTACTTC. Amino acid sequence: CASCYAAGAGEQYF.

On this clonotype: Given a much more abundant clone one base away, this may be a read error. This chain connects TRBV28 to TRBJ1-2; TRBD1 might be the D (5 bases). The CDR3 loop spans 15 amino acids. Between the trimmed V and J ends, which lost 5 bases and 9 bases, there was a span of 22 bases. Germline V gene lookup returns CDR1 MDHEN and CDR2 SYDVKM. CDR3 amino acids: CASSAGTLGPGCYTF. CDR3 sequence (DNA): TGTGCCAGCAGTGCCGGGACCTTAGGACCCGGATGCTACACCTTC.

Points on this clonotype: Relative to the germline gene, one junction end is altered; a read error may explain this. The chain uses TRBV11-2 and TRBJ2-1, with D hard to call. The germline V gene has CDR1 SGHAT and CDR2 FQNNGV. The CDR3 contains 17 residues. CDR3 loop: CVSSFIGFPNSYNEQFF. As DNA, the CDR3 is TGTGTCAGCAGCTTCATAGGGTTCCCGAACTCCTACAATGAGCAATTCTTC.

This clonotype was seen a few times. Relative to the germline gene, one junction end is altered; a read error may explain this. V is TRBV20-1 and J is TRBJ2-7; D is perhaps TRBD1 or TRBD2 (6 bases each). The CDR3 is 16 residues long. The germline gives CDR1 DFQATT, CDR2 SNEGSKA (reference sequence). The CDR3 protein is CSTSLPEEGVGYEQYF. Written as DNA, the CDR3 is TGCAGTACTAGCTTACCCGAGGAGGGGGTGGGTTACGAGCAATACTTC.

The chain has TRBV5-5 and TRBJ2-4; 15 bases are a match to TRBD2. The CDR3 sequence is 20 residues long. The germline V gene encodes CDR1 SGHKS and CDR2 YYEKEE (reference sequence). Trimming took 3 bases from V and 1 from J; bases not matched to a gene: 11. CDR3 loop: CASSSQPGLAGGLAKNIQYF. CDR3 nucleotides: TGTGCCAGCAGCTCTCAGCCGGGACTAGCGGGGGGCCTGGCCAAAAACATTCAGTACTTC.

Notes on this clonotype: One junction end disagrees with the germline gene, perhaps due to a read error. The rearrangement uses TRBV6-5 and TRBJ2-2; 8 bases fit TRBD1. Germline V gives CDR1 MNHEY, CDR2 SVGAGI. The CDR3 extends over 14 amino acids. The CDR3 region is CVSGLQGDTGELFF. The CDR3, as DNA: TGTGTCAGCGGTTTACAGGGGGATACCGGGGAGCTGTTTTTT.

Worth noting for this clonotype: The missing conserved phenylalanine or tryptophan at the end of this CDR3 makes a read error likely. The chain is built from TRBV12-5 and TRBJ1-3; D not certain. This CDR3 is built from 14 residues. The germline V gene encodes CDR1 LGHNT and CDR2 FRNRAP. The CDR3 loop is CASGLGVSGNTIYL. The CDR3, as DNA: TGTGCTAGTGGTTTGGGCGTCAGTGGAAATACCATATATTTG.

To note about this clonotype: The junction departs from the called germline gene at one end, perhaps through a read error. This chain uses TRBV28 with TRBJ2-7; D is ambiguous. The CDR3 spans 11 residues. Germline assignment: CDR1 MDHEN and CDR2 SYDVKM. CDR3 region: CASSLLYEHYF. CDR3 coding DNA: TGTGCCAGCAGTTTACTCTACGAGCACTACTTC.

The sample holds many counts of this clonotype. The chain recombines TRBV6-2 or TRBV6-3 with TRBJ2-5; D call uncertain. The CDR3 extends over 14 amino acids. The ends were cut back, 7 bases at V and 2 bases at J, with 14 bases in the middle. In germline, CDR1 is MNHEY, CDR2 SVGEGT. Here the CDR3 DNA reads TGTGCCAGCAAAAAAACTGCCCAACAAGAGACCCAGTACTTC. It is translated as CASKKTAQQETQYF.

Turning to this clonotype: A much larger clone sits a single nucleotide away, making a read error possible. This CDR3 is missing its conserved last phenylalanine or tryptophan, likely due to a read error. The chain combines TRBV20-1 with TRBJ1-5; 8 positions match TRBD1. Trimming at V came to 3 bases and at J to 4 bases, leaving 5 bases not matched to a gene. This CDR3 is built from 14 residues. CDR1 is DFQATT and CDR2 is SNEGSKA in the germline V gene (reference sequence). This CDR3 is CSASPGQVNQPQHL. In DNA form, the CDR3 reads TGCAGTGCTAGTCCGGGACAGGTTAATCAGCCCCAGCATCTT.

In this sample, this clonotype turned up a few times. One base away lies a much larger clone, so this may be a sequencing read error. CDR3 nucleotide sequence: TGCAGTGTCGTGTGGGGCCAGGGAACAGATACGCAGTATTTT. It encodes CSVVWGQGTDTQYF. The rearrangement uses TRBV20-1 and TRBJ2-3; tentatively, D is TRBD1 (5 bases). Trimming left V 7 bases short and J 3 bases short, with 17 bases between. This CDR3 has 14 residues. Looked up from germline, CDR1 is DFQATT and CDR2 is SNEGSKA (reference sequence).

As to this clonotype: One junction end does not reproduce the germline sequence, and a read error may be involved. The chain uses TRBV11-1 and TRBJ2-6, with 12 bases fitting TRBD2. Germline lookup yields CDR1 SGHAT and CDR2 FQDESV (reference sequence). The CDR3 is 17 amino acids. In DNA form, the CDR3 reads TGTGCCATCAGCTTAGGGACTAGCGGGTCTGGGGCCAACGTCCTGAATTTC. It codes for CAISLGTSGSGANVLNF.

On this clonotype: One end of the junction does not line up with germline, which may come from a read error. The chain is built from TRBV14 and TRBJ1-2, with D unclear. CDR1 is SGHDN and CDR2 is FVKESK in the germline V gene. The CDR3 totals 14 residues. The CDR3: CTSSQEDLGYGYTF. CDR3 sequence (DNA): TGTACCAGCAGCCAAGAAGACCTGGGCTATGGCTACACCTTC.